This entry lists 18 T cell receptor beta chains sequenced from one sample in a study of Graves' ophthalmopathy and Graves' hyperthyroidism. RNA transcripts yielded amplified TCR beta CDR3 regions. A first-round RT-PCR used HTBI primers, followed by a second-round multiplex PCR. TCRdb called the multiplex PCR reads again in MiXCR, with one record for every CDR3 protein. The data contain around 1,000,000 distinct CDR3 sequences, less than 45% of them seen just once; the ten biggest clones take up 11%. The sample consisted of peripheral blood or thyroid tissue (not recorded which). The receptors were gathered from an adult man with Graves' hyperthyroidism.

With regard to this clonotype: Relative to the germline gene, one junction end is altered; a read error may explain this. The gene calls are TRBV29-1 and TRBJ2-7; TRBD2 is a possible D gene (5 bases). Germline V CDR1 and CDR2: SQVTM, ANQGSEA. The CDR3 is made up of 14 amino acids. DNA for the CDR3: TGCAGCGTTGAGGGTGCGCCGAACACCGGGGAGCTGTACTTC. Translating gives CSVEGAPNTGELYF.

This clonotype occurred many times. This rearrangement joins TRBV20-1 to TRBJ1-1; no clear D gene. The germline V gene has CDR1 DFQATT and CDR2 SNEGSKA (reference sequence). The CDR3 has 14 amino acids. V lost 4 bases and J lost 0, with 12 bases in between. The CDR3 loop reads CSATASGLNTEAFF. DNA of the CDR3: TGCAGTGCTACCGCTTCCGGGCTGAACACTGAAGCTTTCTTT.

This clonotype showed up just a few times. This chain links TRBV28 with TRBJ1-5; 7 bases align to TRBD1. CDR1 MDHEN and CDR2 SYDVKM come from the germline V gene. V was clipped by 4 bases and J by 7 bases; unmatched bases: 13. The CDR3 is 16 amino acids. Here the CDR3 DNA reads TGTGCCAGCAGTTCCCCAAGCTACGACAGGGCCCAGCCCCAGCATTTT. The encoded protein is CASSSPSYDRAQPQHF.

A few counts support this clonotype. V is TRBV7-9 and J is TRBJ1-5, with unresolved D. CDR1 is SEHNR, CDR2 FQNEAQ, per germline (reference sequence). The CDR3 is made up of 13 amino acids. With 1 base removed from V and 7 bases from J, the gap between germline ends came to 8 bases. DNA for the CDR3: TGTGCCAGCAGCTTAGAGAACGAACAGCCCCAGCATTTT. Translation gives CASSLENEQPQHF.

This chain uses TRBV29-1 with TRBJ2-2; 15 positions match TRBD2. The CDR3 consists of 18 residues. Germline CDR1 reads SQVTM; CDR2 reads ANQGSEA. J was trimmed by 4 bases and V by 6 bases; bases with no gene match: 12. The CDR3 spells CSVPKRGGLAGGTGELFF. The CDR3 DNA follows: TGCAGCGTACCAAAGCGGGGGGGACTAGCGGGAGGCACCGGGGAGCTGTTTTTT.

Notes on this clonotype: With a much larger clone just one base away, this may be a read error. The CDR3 loop reads CASIADSYEQYF. As DNA, the CDR3 is TGTGCCAGCATTGCCGACTCCTACGAGCAGTACTTC. The rearrangement joins TRBV2 to TRBJ2-7; D is unclear. Trimming pared 7 bases from V and 0 bases from J, leaving 7 bases between. The CDR3 is made up of 12 amino acids. Germline loops: CDR1 SNHLY, CDR2 FYNNEI.

This rearrangement joins TRBV7-9 to TRBJ1-2; TRBD1 matches at 12 bases. CDR3 length equals 15 residues. The germline V gene encodes CDR1 SEHNR and CDR2 FQNEAQ (reference sequence). With 6 bases clipped from V and 7 bases from J, the junction kept 9 bases outside the gene matches. For the CDR3, the DNA is TGTGCCAGCAGAGATTCGGGACAGGGGGCCGGTGGCTACACCTTC. Its protein product is CASRDSGQGAGGYTF.

This clonotype has a single count. The chain couples TRBV28 to TRBJ1-5; 10 bases agree with TRBD1. V lost 2 bases and J lost 9; bases outside the gene matches: 7. The CDR3 covers 15 residues. Looked up from germline, CDR1 is MDHEN and CDR2 is SYDVKM. CDR3 in DNA: TGTGCCAGCAGTTTAAAGGGACAGGGGCCTTGGCCCCAGCATTTT. This translates into CASSLKGQGPWPQHF.

In its sample, this clonotype was seen many times. V and J are TRBV6-5 and TRBJ2-7, with 7 positions matching TRBD1. The germline V gene has CDR1 MNHEY and CDR2 SVGAGI. This CDR3 has 12 residues. V lost 6 bases to trimming and J lost 6 bases; unmatched junction nucleotides: 5. The CDR3 bases are TGTGCCAGCAGCTTGACAGGGTTCGAGCAGTACTTC. Its translation: CASSLTGFEQYF.

Only a few counts were recorded for this clonotype. The V and J genes are TRBV28 and TRBJ2-5, with D hard to call. This CDR3 has 16 amino acids. The ends were cut back, 4 bases at V and 1 base at J, with 16 bases in the middle. Per the germline V gene, CDR1 is MDHEN and CDR2 is SYDVKM. CDR3 sequence reads: CASSSQRVGIQETQYF. CDR3 coding DNA: TGTGCCAGCAGTTCCCAGCGAGTAGGGATCCAAGAGACCCAGTACTTC.

This clonotype has only a few counts. The V and J genes are TRBV7-9 and TRBJ2-1; D unclear. The CDR3 is 13 residues long. CDR1 is SEHNR and CDR2 is FQNEAQ in the germline V gene (reference sequence). Trimming stripped 1 base from V and 9 bases from J, with 10 bases between. The CDR3 DNA follows: TGTGCCAGCAGCTTAGGGGCAGTTAGTGAGCAGTTCTTC. This encodes CASSLGAVSEQFF. The entire variable domain, with the rest obtained from reference TRBV7-9 and TRBJ2-1, is as follows: DTGVSQNPRHKITKRGQNVTFRCDPISEHNRLYWYRQTLGQGPEFLTYFQNEAQLEKSRLLSDRFSAERPKGSFSTLEIQRTEQGDSAMYLCASSLGAVSEQFFGPGTRLTVL.

The chain is built from TRBV6-2 or TRBV6-3 and TRBJ2-7; TRBD2 aligns across 9 bases. CDR3 length: 14 amino acids. V gave up 8 bases and J gave up 2 bases; unmatched junction bases: 7. The V gene's germline CDR1 is MNHEY and CDR2 SVGEGT. This CDR3 reads CASVPQRGAYEQYF. The CDR3 DNA reads as TGTGCCAGCGTCCCCCAGCGGGGGGCCTACGAGCAGTACTTC.

This clonotype occurred many times. The V and J genes are TRBV5-8 and TRBJ1-5, with a tentative D call TRBD1 (5 bases). The CDR3 is 15 amino acids. Per germline, CDR1 SGHTS and CDR2 YDEGEE. V gave up 2 bases and J gave up 4 bases, with 13 bases separating them. The CDR3: CASSLIRDGNQPQHF. DNA of the CDR3: TGTGCCAGCAGCTTAATCCGGGACGGAAATCAGCCCCAGCATTTT.

This rearrangement joins TRBV7-9 to TRBJ2-7; D is unclear. In germline, CDR1 is SEHNR, CDR2 FQNEAQ (reference sequence). V shed 4 bases and J shed 5 bases, with 9 bases lying between them. This CDR3 spans 12 amino acids. This chain's CDR3 is CASSSPRDEQYF. For the CDR3, the DNA is TGTGCCAGCAGCTCCCCGCGCGACGAGCAGTACTTC.

The chain links TRBV7-9 to TRBJ1-2; D might be TRBD1 (5 bases). Trimming took 6 bases from V and 8 from J, leaving 16 bases between them. The CDR3 extends over 13 amino acids. Germline-derived CDR1 and CDR2 are SEHNR and FQNEAQ (reference sequence). In nucleotides, the CDR3 is TGTGCCAGCAGTGGCACAGGTTCCTTCGGCTACACCTTC. Amino acids: CASSGTGSFGYTF. Filled out from reference TRBV7-9 and TRBJ1-2, the complete variable domain reads DTGVSQNPRHKITKRGQNVTFRCDPISEHNRLYWYRQTLGQGPEFLTYFQNEAQLEKSRLLSDRFSAERPKGSFSTLEIQRTEQGDSAMYLCASSGTGSFGYTFGSGTRLTVV.

This clonotype appeared many times. V and J are TRBV7-9 and TRBJ1-6, with 8 bases aligning to TRBD1. CDR1 SEHNR and CDR2 FQNEAQ come from the germline V gene (reference sequence). The CDR3 length is 16 residues. Germline trimming cut 5 bases from V and 7 bases from J; bases unmatched to any gene: 10. The CDR3 coding sequence is TGTGCCAGCAGCCGAGGACAGGGCATAGGAAATTCACCCCTCCACTTT. Translating gives CASSRGQGIGNSPLHF. The full variable domain, completed using reference TRBV7-9 and TRBJ1-6, is DTGVSQNPRHKITKRGQNVTFRCDPISEHNRLYWYRQTLGQGPEFLTYFQNEAQLEKSRLLSDRFSAERPKGSFSTLEIQRTEQGDSAMYLCASSRGQGIGNSPLHFGNGTRLTVT.

Only a few counts were recorded for this clonotype. The V gene is TRBV2, the J gene TRBJ2-7; 10 bases line up with TRBD1. CDR1 is SNHLY, CDR2 FYNNEI, per germline. CDR3 length: 13 amino acids. Losses at the gene ends were 8 bases for V and 7 bases for J; bases not matched to a gene: 8. The CDR3 DNA is TGTGCCAGCTTGAGACAGGGGGCCCGGGAGCAGTACTTC. This codes for CASLRQGAREQYF.

This clonotype was seen just once. J is TRBJ2-5 and V is TRBV24-1; maybe TRBD2 (5 bases). CDR1 and CDR2 from the germline V gene are KGHDR and SFDVKD. V dropped 7 bases and J dropped 5 bases, with 22 bases sitting between them. The CDR3 extends over 16 amino acids. The CDR3 spells CATSDPGSAPWETQYF. In DNA, the CDR3 is TGTGCCACCAGCGATCCTGGTAGCGCGCCGTGGGAGACCCAGTACTTC.